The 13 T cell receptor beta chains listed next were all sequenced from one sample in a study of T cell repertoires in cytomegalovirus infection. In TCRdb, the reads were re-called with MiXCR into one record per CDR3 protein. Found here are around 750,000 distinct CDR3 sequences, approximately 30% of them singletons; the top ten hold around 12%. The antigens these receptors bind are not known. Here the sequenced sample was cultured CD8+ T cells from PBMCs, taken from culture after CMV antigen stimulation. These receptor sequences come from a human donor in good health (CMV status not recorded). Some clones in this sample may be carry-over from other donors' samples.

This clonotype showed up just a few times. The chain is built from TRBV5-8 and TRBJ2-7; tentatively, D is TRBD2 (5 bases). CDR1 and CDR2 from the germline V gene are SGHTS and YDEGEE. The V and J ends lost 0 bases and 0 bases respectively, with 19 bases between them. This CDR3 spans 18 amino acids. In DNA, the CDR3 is TGTGCCAGCAGCTTGGCCTCGGAGGCAGTATCGAGCTCCTACGAGCAGTACGTC. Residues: CASSLASEAVSSSYEQYV.

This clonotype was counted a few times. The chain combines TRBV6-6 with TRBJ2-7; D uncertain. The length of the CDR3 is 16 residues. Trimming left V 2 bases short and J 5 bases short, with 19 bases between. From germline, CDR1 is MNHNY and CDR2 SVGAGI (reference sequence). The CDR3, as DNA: TGTGCCAGCAGTTACATCATGACCGCTAGAAATGACGAGCAGTACTTC. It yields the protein CASSYIMTARNDEQYF.

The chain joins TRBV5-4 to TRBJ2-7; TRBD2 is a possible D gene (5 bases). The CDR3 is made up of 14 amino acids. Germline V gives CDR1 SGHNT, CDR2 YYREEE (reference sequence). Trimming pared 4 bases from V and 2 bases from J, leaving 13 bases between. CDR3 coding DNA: TGTGCCAGCAGCCTGGAGGAAACTACCTACGAGCAGTACTTC. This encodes CASSLEETTYEQYF.

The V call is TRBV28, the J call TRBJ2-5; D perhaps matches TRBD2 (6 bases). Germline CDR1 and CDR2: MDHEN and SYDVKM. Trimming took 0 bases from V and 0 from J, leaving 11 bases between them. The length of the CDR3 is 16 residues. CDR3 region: CASSLWRGPYQETQYF. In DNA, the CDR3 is TGTGCCAGCAGTTTATGGCGGGGACCGTACCAAGAGACCCAGTACTTC.

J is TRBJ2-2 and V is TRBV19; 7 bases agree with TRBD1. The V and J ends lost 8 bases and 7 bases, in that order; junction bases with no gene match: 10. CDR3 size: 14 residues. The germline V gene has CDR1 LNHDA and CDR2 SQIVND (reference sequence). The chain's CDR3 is CASRSGGAGGELFF. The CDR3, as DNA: TGTGCCAGTCGCTCAGGGGGTGCGGGCGGGGAGCTGTTTTTT.

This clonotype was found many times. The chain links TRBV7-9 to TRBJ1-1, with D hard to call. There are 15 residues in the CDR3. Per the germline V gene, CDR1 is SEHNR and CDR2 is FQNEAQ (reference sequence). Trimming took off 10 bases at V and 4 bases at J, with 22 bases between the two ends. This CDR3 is CANLDREIGGTEAFF. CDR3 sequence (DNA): TGTGCCAACCTAGATCGTGAGATAGGCGGCACTGAAGCTTTCTTT.

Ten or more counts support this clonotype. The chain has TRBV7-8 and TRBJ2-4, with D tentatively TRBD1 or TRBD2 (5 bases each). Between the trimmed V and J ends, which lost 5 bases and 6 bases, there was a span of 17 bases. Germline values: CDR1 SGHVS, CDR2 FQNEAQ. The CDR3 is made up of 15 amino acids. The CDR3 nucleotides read TGTGCCAGCAGCCCGGCTGGCAGGGACGGAAACATTCAGTACTTC. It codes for CASSPAGRDGNIQYF.

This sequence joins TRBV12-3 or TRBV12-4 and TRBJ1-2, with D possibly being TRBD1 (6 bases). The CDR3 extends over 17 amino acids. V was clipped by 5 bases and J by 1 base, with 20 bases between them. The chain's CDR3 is CASSKARDTQINYGYTF. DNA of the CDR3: TGTGCCAGCAGTAAAGCCCGGGACACCCAGATTAACTATGGCTACACCTTC.

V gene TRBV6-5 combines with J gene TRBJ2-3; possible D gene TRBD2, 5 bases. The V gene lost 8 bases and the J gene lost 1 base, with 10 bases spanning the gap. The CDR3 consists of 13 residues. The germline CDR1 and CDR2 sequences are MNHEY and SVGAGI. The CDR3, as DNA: TGTGCCAGCTATCCCGGGGGCACAGATACGCAGTATTTT. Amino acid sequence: CASYPGGTDTQYF.

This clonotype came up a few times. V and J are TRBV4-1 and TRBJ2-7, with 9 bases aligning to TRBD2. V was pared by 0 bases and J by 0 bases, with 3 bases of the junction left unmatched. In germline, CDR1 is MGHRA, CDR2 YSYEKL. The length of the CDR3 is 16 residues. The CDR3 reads CASSQDTGLASYEQYV. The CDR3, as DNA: TGCGCCAGCAGCCAAGATACGGGACTAGCCTCCTACGAGCAGTACGTC.

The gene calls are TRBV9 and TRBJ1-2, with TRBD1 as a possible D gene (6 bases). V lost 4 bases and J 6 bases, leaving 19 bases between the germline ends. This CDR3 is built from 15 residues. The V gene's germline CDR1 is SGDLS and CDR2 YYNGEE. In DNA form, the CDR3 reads TGTGCCAGCAGCCCCCGGGTAGGGGGTTCGGATGGCTACACCTTC. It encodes CASSPRVGGSDGYTF.

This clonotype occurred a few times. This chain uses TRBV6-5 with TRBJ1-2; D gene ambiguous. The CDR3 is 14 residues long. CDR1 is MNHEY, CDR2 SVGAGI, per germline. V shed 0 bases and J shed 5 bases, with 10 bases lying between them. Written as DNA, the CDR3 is TGTGCCAGCAGTTACTCGAGTCAGATTTATGGCTACACCTTC. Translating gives CASSYSSQIYGYTF.

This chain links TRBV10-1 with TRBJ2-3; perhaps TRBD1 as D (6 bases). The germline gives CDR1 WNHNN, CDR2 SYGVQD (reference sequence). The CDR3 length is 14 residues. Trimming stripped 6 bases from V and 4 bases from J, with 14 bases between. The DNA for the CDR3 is TGCGCCAGCAGACTGGACAGTTTCGCAGATACGCAGTATTTT. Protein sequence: CASRLDSFADTQYF.